A single sample is the source of the 27 T cell receptor beta chains below, sequenced in a study of T-cell reconstitution after alpha-beta-depleted transplantation in children. This sample's TCRbeta library carried unique molecular identifier barcodes. Via MiXCR, TCRdb re-called the PCR reads, giving one row per CDR3 protein. Among 250,000 or so distinct CDR3 sequences listed, around 8% were seen once. The input for sequencing was PBMCs, mostly from graft donor cells, taken 180 days after TCRalphabeta/CD19-depleted stem cell transplant. The receptor set was obtained from a male patient younger than 18 who had a stem cell transplant for acute lymphoblastic leukemia, so the T cells may come from the graft donor.

Note on this clonotype: A much more abundant neighbour one base away suggests this may be a read error. The rearrangement links TRBV12-3 or TRBV12-4 to TRBJ1-3; 7 bases are shared with TRBD1. The CDR3 has 14 amino acids. The V gene end was trimmed by 4 bases and the J gene end by 5 bases; junction bases not matched to a gene: 5. The CDR3 nucleotides are TGTGCCAGCAGTTGGGACAGCCCTCGAAACACCATATATTTT. This sequence encodes CASSWDSPRNTIYF.

This clonotype came up many times. This chain connects TRBV7-6 to TRBJ1-1; 10 nucleotides line up with TRBD1. Germline loops: CDR1 SGHVS, CDR2 FNYEAQ. Trimming removed 5 bases from V and 4 bases from J; junction bases left unmatched: 10. The CDR3 runs 16 residues. CDR3 DNA sequence: TGTGCCAGCAGCCCGCGGACGACAGGGGGCTTCACTGAAGCTTTCTTT. Translation gives CASSPRTTGGFTEAFF.

This clonotype was seen repeatedly, ten times or more. This chain connects TRBV5-1 to TRBJ2-4, with D unresolved. CDR3 length: 15 amino acids. Trimming took 4 bases from V and 3 from J, leaving 14 bases between them. Germline lookup yields CDR1 SGHRS and CDR2 YFSETQ. CDR3 in DNA: TGCGCCAGCAGCGCCGACTCAGTGGGCAAAAACATTCAGTACTTC. Translated, it gives CASSADSVGKNIQYF. The full variable domain, with the rest looked up from reference TRBV5-1 and TRBJ2-4, is KAGVTQTPRYLIKTRGQQVTLSCSPISGHRSVSWYQQTPGQGLQFLFEYFSETQRNKGNFPGRFSGRQFSNSRSEMNVSTLELGDSALYLCASSADSVGKNIQYFGAGTRLSVL.

Many counts were recorded for this clonotype. V gene TRBV4-2 combines with J gene TRBJ2-7, with a weak D call TRBD2 (5 bases). The germline V gene encodes CDR1 LGHNA and CDR2 YNFKEQ. CDR3 length equals 13 residues. Trimming shortened V by 1 base and J by 4 bases, and 8 bases separated the two germline ends. The CDR3 DNA follows: TGTGCCAGCAGCCAAGGAGGACTTTACGAGCAGTACTTC. Translating gives CASSQGGLYEQYF.

This clonotype has ten or more counts. This chain links TRBV3-1 with TRBJ2-2; D ambiguous. The CDR3 is made up of 15 amino acids. Trimming stripped 1 base from V and 1 base from J, with 7 bases between. Germline assignment: CDR1 LGHDT and CDR2 YNNKEL (reference sequence). CDR3 nucleotides: TGTGCCAGCAGCCAAGTATCTAGGAACACCGGGGAGCTGTTTTTT. Its protein product is CASSQVSRNTGELFF.

This clonotype occurred many times. V usage is TRBV20-1 and J usage is TRBJ2-7, with a weak D call TRBD2 (5 bases). From germline, CDR1 is DFQATT and CDR2 SNEGSKA (reference sequence). The CDR3 has 14 residues. The ends were cut back, 0 bases at V and 3 bases at J, with 12 bases in the middle. This CDR3 is CSARDLRVNYEQYF. The CDR3 nucleotides read TGCAGTGCTAGAGATCTGAGGGTTAACTACGAGCAGTACTTC.

At least ten counts were recorded for this clonotype. V and J are TRBV6-1 and TRBJ2-1; 11 bases are a match to TRBD2. The CDR3 length is 16 residues. Looked up from germline, CDR1 is MNHNS and CDR2 is SASEGT. V lost 4 bases, J lost 7 bases, and 9 bases stayed unmatched. CDR3 amino acids: CASSAIAGGGRNEQFF. The CDR3, as DNA: TGTGCCAGCAGTGCCATAGCGGGAGGGGGAAGAAATGAGCAGTTCTTC.

The table lists this clonotype with a few counts. The chain employs TRBV6-1 and TRBJ2-5, with unresolved D. V lost 7 bases, J lost 4 bases, and 13 bases lay in between. Per the germline V gene, CDR1 is MNHNS and CDR2 is SASEGT. This CDR3 has 13 residues. As DNA, the CDR3 is TGTGCCAGCAAACTTGGCATGACAGAGACCCAGTACTTC. Its translation is CASKLGMTETQYF.

In its sample, this clonotype was seen many times. This chain uses TRBV9 with TRBJ2-5; 10 bases map to TRBD2. This CDR3 contains 15 residues. The germline V gene has CDR1 SGDLS and CDR2 YYNGEE. Trimming removed 4 bases from V and 0 bases from J; junction bases left unmatched: 3. Here the CDR3 reads CASSISGGYQETQYF. The CDR3 nucleotides read TGTGCCAGCAGCATTAGCGGGGGGTACCAAGAGACCCAGTACTTC.

As to this clonotype: A read error is possible here, since a much larger clone lies one base away. The J gene is TRBJ2-1, the V gene TRBV11-1; no reliable D call. Germline V gene data show CDR1 as SGHAT and CDR2 as FQDESV (reference sequence). Trimming removed 1 base from V and 7 bases from J, with 14 bases in between. The length of the CDR3 is 15 residues. In nucleotides, the CDR3 is TGTGCCAGCAGCTTAGTTGGTTGGAATGCGAATGAGCAGTTCTTC. Translation: CASSLVGWNANEQFF. Full variable domain (rest looked up from reference TRBV11-1 and TRBJ2-1): EAEVAQSPRYKITEKSQAVAFWCDPISGHATLYWYRQILGQGPELLVQFQDESVVDDSQLPKDRFSAERLKGVDSTLKIQPAELGDSAMYLCASSLVGWNANEQFFGPGTRLTVL.

At least ten counts were recorded for this clonotype. The chain combines TRBV6-1 with TRBJ2-2; D gene ambiguous. This CDR3 has 14 residues. V was cut by 6 bases and J by 4 bases, with 12 bases left in between. Germline CDR1 MNHNS, CDR2 SASEGT. Here the CDR3 DNA reads TGTGCCAGCAGCCCCTATAGGACCACCGGGGAGCTGTTTTTT. Translating it yields CASSPYRTTGELFF.

This clonotype was counted ten times or more. The chain links TRBV12-3 or TRBV12-4 to TRBJ1-1, with no clear D. The CDR3 length is 11 residues. Trimming left V 2 bases short and J 7 bases short, with 5 bases between. The CDR3 DNA reads as TGTGCCAGCAGTTTATGGGGTGAAGCTTTCTTT. As protein: CASSLWGEAFF.

V gene TRBV20-1 combines with J gene TRBJ1-4; perhaps TRBD1 as D (6 bases). The CDR3 is 14 amino acids. Looked up from germline, CDR1 is DFQATT and CDR2 is SNEGSKA (reference sequence). Trimming removed 6 bases from V and 5 bases from J, with 16 bases in between. The CDR3, as DNA: TGCAGTGCAAACAGGGCGTCCACCAATGAAAAACTGTTTTTT. Encoded protein: CSANRASTNEKLFF.

There are many counts of this clonotype. V is TRBV5-5 and J is TRBJ1-6, with 9 bases identical to TRBD1. The ends lost 4 bases at V and 10 bases at J; junction bases unmatched: 9. The CDR3 loop spans 15 amino acids. Germline loops: CDR1 SGHKS, CDR2 YYEKEE (reference sequence). The CDR3, as DNA: TGTGCCAGCAGCCCGATGACAGGGGGGATCTCACCCCTCCACTTT. Its protein product is CASSPMTGGISPLHF.

The table lists this clonotype with many counts. The J gene is TRBJ1-2, the V gene TRBV12-3 or TRBV12-4; no reliable D call. Deletions cut 4 bases from V and 7 bases from J, with 16 bases between. This CDR3 has 14 amino acids. CDR3 sequence (DNA): TGTGCCAGCAGTTCCCTAAGACGGGCCCTTGGCTACACCTTC. Amino acids: CASSSLRRALGYTF.

At least ten counts were recorded for this clonotype. The chain employs TRBV9 and TRBJ2-7; perhaps TRBD1 as D (6 bases). This CDR3 is built from 15 residues. The germline gives CDR1 SGDLS, CDR2 YYNGEE. V was trimmed by 0 bases and J by 6 bases, leaving 16 bases between them. The CDR3 region has the DNA TGTGCCAGCAGCGTAGTTTGGGGGCGCCTAGCCGAGCAGTACTTC. It encodes CASSVVWGRLAEQYF.

This clonotype was detected ten times or more. The gene calls are TRBV3-1 and TRBJ2-3; no clear D gene. V dropped 0 bases and J dropped 1 base, with 17 bases sitting between them. Germline values: CDR1 LGHDT, CDR2 YNNKEL (reference sequence). This CDR3 has 18 residues. CDR3 sequence: CASSQDWRTTPGTDTQYF. CDR3 nucleotides: TGTGCCAGCAGCCAAGATTGGCGGACGACACCTGGCACAGATACGCAGTATTTT.

The chain links TRBV25-1 to TRBJ2-5; no reliable D call. The CDR3 extends over 14 amino acids. Trimming cost V 5 bases and J 0 bases, with 10 bases left between them. Germline assignment: CDR1 MGHDK and CDR2 SYGVNS. The CDR3 loop reads CASSPPEYQETQYF. CDR3 nucleotides: TGTGCCAGCAGTCCCCCGGAGTACCAAGAGACCCAGTACTTC.

This clonotype was seen repeatedly, ten times or more. The chain employs TRBV6-1 and TRBJ2-3; D not resolved. The germline gives CDR1 MNHNS, CDR2 SASEGT. CDR3 length equals 14 residues. The germline V and J ends were trimmed by 4 bases and 0 bases, with 8 bases remaining between them. The CDR3, as DNA: TGTGCCAGCAGTGGTACTCACAGCACAGATACGCAGTATTTT. Translated, it gives CASSGTHSTDTQYF.

Notes on this clonotype: A much larger clone is a single base away; this may be a read error. The gene calls are TRBV11-1 and TRBJ2-6; tentatively, D is TRBD2 (7 bases). CDR3 size: 20 residues. CDR1 and CDR2 (germline): SGHAT, FQDESV (reference sequence). Written as DNA, the CDR3 is TGTGCCAGCAGCTTACCGAGGGGGGGCAAGTTCAGCTCTGGGGCCAACGTCCCGACTTTC. Translating it yields CASSLPRGGKFSSGANVPTF.

This clonotype was seen a few times. J is TRBJ2-3 and V is TRBV6-5; the match to TRBD2 covers 8 bases. CDR3 length equals 16 residues. Germline CDR1 reads MNHEY; CDR2 reads SVGAGI. With 1 base clipped from V and 4 bases from J, the junction kept 7 bases outside the gene matches. The DNA of the CDR3 is TGTGCCAGCAGTTACTATAGGACTAGCCGCCCAGATACGCAGTATTTT. It yields the protein CASSYYRTSRPDTQYF.

This clonotype was counted many times. The V gene is TRBV6-1, the J gene TRBJ1-2; possibly TRBD1 for D (5 bases). The CDR3 has 15 amino acids. Germline CDR1 is MNHNS and CDR2 is SASEGT. Trimming took off 7 bases at V and 4 bases at J, with 19 bases between the two ends. The CDR3 is CASNPTSLRGYGYTF. CDR3 nucleotides: TGTGCCAGCAACCCAACTTCCCTGAGGGGCTATGGCTACACCTTC.

The sample holds many counts of this clonotype. The CDR3 DNA reads as TGCGCCAGCAGCTCTTCCCCCGGACTAGCTGGAAATGAGCAGTTCTTC. The encoded protein is CASSSSPGLAGNEQFF. The J gene is TRBJ2-1, the V gene TRBV5-1; the match to TRBD2 covers 8 bases. This CDR3 contains 16 residues. V gave up 3 bases and J gave up 7 bases; unmatched junction bases: 12. From germline, CDR1 is SGHRS and CDR2 YFSETQ. Based on the CDR3 plus reference TRBV5-1 and TRBJ2-1, the full variable domain is KAGVTQTPRYLIKTRGQQVTLSCSPISGHRSVSWYQQTPGQGLQFLFEYFSETQRNKGNFPGRFSGRQFSNSRSEMNVSTLELGDSALYLCASSSSPGLAGNEQFFGPGTRLTVL.

There are many counts of this clonotype. This rearrangement joins TRBV6-2 or TRBV6-3 to TRBJ1-5, with D perhaps TRBD1 (6 bases). Per germline, CDR1 MNHEY and CDR2 SVGEGT. The CDR3 is 17 residues long. Trimming left V 2 bases short and J 3 bases short, with 17 bases between. The CDR3 here is CASSYQTGPILNQPQHF. CDR3 bases: TGTGCCAGCAGTTACCAAACAGGGCCTATACTCAATCAGCCCCAGCATTTT.

Ten or more counts support this clonotype. The V and J genes are TRBV7-2 and TRBJ2-1; D not certain. Germline V gene data show CDR1 as SGHTA and CDR2 as FQGNSA. V gave up 4 bases and J gave up 8 bases, with 15 bases separating them. This CDR3 comprises 14 residues. CDR3 region: CASSSRARFDEQFF. CDR3 coding DNA: TGTGCCAGCAGCTCTCGGGCCCGATTCGATGAGCAGTTCTTC.

This clonotype was recorded many times. The chain has TRBV12-3 or TRBV12-4 and TRBJ2-7; 11 nucleotides align to TRBD2. With V trimmed by 4 bases and J by 1 base, 6 bases remained unmatched. The CDR3 totals 16 residues. CDR3 region: CASSYRLAGISYEQYF. Written as DNA, the CDR3 is TGTGCCAGCAGTTACCGACTAGCGGGAATATCCTACGAGCAGTACTTC.

This clonotype was counted many times. This chain connects TRBV5-1 to TRBJ1-6; 8 positions agree with TRBD1. Germline V gene lookup returns CDR1 SGHRS and CDR2 YFSETQ. The CDR3 spans 15 residues. The V and J ends lost 3 bases and 6 bases, in that order; junction bases with no gene match: 5. In nucleotides, the CDR3 is TGCGCCAGCAGCTCCCGACAGGGGATTAATTCACCCCTCCACTTT. Protein sequence: CASSSRQGINSPLHF.